This TCR beta chain was captured by sequencing in a study of T cells in Graves' hyperthyroidism and ophthalmopathy. The CDR3 regions of TCR beta were amplified from RNA transcripts. TCR CDR3 regions were first amplified by RT-PCR with HTBI primers. MiXCR, run by TCRdb on the multiplex PCR reads, gives a single entry per CDR3 protein. Counted here are approximately 590,000 distinct CDR3 sequences, approximately 14% occurring once; the ten biggest clones make up roughly 7.3%. A few counts support this clonotype. Germline V gene sequence: CDR1 SGHAT, CDR2 FQNNGV. CDR3 size: 13 residues. V was shortened by 5 bases and J by 7 bases, with 11 bases between the two germline ends.

This clonotype was sampled from a young woman with Graves' hyperthyroidism. Sequenced: blood. The chain uses TRBV11-2 and TRBJ1-4; the D is unclear. The CDR3 region is CASSQTFGEKLFF. The CDR3 DNA is TGTGCCAGCAGCCAGACCTTCGGTGAAAAACTGTTTTTT.